In its sample, the clone carrying this T cell receptor (beta chain) was seen many times. Its antigen is not known. One end of the junction does not line up with germline, which may come from a read error. The data were obtained in a study of molecular identifiers for immune sequencing clone quantification. Study-level information: In replicates, RNA from roughly 18,000 or 92,000 naive CD8 cells was split five ways, four sequenced. Study-level results: Among effectors, clones above 20 RNA copies held over 98% of molecules; among naive cells, under 1%.

In preparing bulk TCR libraries, previously described methods and listed TCR primers were used. TCRdb reprocessed the PCR reads via MiXCR and lists one record per CDR3 protein. The sample includes nearly 650,000 distinct CDR3 sequences, 25% of them seen just once. As CD8+CD4-CCR7+CD45RA+ cells, naive CD8 T cells were sorted. Sequences were obtained from naive CD8+ T cells from blood, with Jurkat cell RNA spiked in. As for subset: FACS-sorted CD8+CD4-CCR7+CD45RA+ naive T cells. This TCR came from a human donor in good health. Some libraries in this study had Jurkat cell RNA spiked in.

In DNA, the CDR3 is TGTGCCAGCAGCGTAGGAAGTTCGGCGGGAGGGCCTCTCTTC. Encoded protein: CASSVGSSAGGPLF. This chain links TRBV9 with TRBJ2-1; 9 bases agree with TRBD2. Germline V gene lookup returns CDR1 SGDLS and CDR2 YYNGEE. The CDR3 is made up of 14 amino acids.